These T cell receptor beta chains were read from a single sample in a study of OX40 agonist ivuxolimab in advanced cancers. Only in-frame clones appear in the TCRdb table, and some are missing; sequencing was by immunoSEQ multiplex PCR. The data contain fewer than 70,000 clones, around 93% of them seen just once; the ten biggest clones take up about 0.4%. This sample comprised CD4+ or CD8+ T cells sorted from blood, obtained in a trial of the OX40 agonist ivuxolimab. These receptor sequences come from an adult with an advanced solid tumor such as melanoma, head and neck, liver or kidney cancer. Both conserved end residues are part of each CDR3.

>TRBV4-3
CASSQDLARGPGNTQYF
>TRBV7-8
CASSSTVSYEQYF
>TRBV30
CAWSTMGQFTEQYF
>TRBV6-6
CASSYPPPGTYEQYF
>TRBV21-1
CASSKHAGGHEQYF
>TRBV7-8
CASSLSGGRGTYEQYF
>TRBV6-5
CASRKAGGLKETQYF
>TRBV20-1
CSARVGETQYF
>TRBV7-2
CASSKSWRGGNEQFF
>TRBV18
CASSPGQGASYEQYF
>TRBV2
CASSVAGNQETQYF
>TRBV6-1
CASNNRDTLSYEQYF
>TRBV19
CASSIGVPGNTIYF
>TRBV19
CASSQANSGNTIYF
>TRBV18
CASSPLGLTGGASSYEQYF
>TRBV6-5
CASGKAGRVTQYF
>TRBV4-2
CASSQDYPPYGLFF
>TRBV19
CASVRGGRTTGELFF
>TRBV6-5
CASSYSGTGIHEQYF
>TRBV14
CASSQVRTGVEGYTF
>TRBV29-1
CSVEGGQTYEQYF
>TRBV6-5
CASREGKTQYF
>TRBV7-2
CASTDYNEQFF
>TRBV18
CASSPLTVYENTEAFF